This T cell receptor beta chain is drawn from a study of beta chain features in type 1 diabetes. Germline loops: CDR1 SGHAT, CDR2 FQNNGV. J gave up 7 bases and V 4 bases, and 9 bases lay outside the gene matches. The CDR3 is 15 residues long. General study points: Type 1 diabetes patients had moderately but significantly shorter TCRB CDR3s in all four CD4+ subsets.

The entirety of the isolated RNA underwent reverse transcription, so expressed TCRB transcripts were sequenced. Libraries were prepared by immunoSEQ multiplex PCR; TCRdb keeps only in-frame clonotypes and omits some of them. The data hold some 300,000 clones, with about 7.8% observed a single time. Worth noting for this clone: Its antigen is not known.

The V gene is TRBV11-2, the J gene TRBJ1-4; 7 bases fit TRBD1. The TCR was taken from a young woman in good health. The specimen sequenced was central memory CD4+ T cells from blood. The CDR3 sequence: CASSSPRAGGEKLFF. The CDR3, as DNA: TGTGCCAGCAGCTCCCCGAGGGCAGGGGGTGAAAAACTGTTTTTT.